This T cell receptor (beta chain) was profiled in a study of TIL therapy for anti-PD-1-resistant metastatic lung cancer. In the study overall: Tumors had a median PD-L1 proportion score of about 6%.

Specified time point: pre-treatment sample, taken before nivolumab and TIL therapy. Most excised metastases sampled were pleural nodules or supraclavicular lymph nodes. Tumors were harvested before any PD-1/PD-L1 blockade. The libraries were made with immunoSEQ v3. Only in-frame clones appear in the TCRdb table, and some are missing; sequencing was by immunoSEQ multiplex PCR. Of 50,000 to 60,000 clones in the sample, less than 85% were seen once. The clonotype comes from a person aged 25 to 85 with non-small cell lung cancer. The specimen was tumor tissue, collected at baseline.

CDR3 sequence (DNA): TGTGCCAGTAGTCCAAGGGTTGAAAAACTGTTTTTT. The encoded protein is CASSPRVEKLFF. The chain has TRBV19 and TRBJ1-4; D remains unclear. Germline V CDR1 and CDR2: LNHDA, SQIVND (reference sequence). Trimming shortened V by 5 bases and J by 7 bases, and 8 bases separated the two germline ends. CDR3 size: 12 residues. Full variable domain (outside the CDR3, taken from reference TRBV19 and TRBJ1-4): DGGITQSPKYLFRKEGQNVTLSCEQNLNHDAMYWYRQDPGQGLRLIYYSQIVNDFQKGDIAEGYSVSREKKESFPLTVTSAQKNPTAFYLCASSPRVEKLFFGSGTQLSVL.